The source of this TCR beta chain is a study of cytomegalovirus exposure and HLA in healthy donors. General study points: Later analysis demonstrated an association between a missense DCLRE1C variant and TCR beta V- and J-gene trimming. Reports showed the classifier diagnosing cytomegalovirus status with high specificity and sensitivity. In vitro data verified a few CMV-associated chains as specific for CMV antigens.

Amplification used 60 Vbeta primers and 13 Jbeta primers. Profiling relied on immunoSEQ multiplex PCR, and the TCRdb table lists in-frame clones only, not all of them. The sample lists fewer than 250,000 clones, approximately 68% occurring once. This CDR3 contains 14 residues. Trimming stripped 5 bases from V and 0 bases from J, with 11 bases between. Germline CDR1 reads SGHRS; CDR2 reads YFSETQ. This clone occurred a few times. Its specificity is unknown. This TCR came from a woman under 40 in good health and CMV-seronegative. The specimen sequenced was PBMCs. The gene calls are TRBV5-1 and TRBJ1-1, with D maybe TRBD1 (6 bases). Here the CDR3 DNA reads TGCGCCAGCAGTTGGGGGCGCATGAACACTGAAGCTTTCTTT. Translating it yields CASSWGRMNTEAFF.